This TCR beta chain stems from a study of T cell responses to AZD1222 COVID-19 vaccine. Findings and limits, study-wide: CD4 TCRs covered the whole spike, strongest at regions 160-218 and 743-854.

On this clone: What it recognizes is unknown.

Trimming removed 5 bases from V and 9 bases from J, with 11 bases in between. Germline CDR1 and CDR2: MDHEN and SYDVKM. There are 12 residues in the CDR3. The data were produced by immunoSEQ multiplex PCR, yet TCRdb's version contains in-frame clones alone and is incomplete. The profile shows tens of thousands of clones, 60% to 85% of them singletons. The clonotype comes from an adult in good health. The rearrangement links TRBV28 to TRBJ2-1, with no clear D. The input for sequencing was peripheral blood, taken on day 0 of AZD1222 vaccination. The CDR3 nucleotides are TGTGCCAGCAGTCCATTGACCGGTGAGCAGTTCTTC. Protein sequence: CASSPLTGEQFF.